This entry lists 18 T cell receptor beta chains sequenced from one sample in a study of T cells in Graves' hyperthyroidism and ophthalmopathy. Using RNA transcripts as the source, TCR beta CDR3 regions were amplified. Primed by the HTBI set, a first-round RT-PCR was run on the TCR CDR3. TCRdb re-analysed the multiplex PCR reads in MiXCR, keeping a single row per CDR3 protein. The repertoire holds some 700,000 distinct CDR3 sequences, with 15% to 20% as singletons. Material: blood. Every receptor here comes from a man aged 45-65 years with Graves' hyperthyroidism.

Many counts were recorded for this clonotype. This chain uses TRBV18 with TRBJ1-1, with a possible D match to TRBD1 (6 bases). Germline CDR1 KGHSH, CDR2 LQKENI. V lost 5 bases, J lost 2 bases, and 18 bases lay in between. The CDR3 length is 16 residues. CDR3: CASSTTGAGTNTEAFF. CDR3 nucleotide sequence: TGTGCCAGCTCAACCACGGGGGCAGGGACAAACACTGAAGCTTTCTTT.

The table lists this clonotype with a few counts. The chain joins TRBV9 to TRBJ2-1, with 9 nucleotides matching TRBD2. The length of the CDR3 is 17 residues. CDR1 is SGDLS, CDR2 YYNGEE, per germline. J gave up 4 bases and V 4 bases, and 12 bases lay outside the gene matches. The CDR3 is CASSPGLTSGTYNEQFF. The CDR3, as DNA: TGTGCCAGCAGCCCAGGACTGACTAGCGGTACTTACAATGAGCAGTTCTTC.

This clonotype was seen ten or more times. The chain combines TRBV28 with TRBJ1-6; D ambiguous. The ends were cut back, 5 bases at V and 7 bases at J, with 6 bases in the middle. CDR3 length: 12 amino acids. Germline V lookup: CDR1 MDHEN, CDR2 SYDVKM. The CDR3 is CASSEINSPLHF. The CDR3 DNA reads TGTGCCAGCAGTGAAATCAATTCACCCCTCCACTTT.

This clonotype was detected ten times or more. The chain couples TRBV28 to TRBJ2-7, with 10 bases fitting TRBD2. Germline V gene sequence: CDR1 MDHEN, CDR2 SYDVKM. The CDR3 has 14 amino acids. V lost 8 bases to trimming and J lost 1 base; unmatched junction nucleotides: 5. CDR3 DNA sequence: TGTGCCAGCCGTAGCGGGGGGCATTCCTACGAGCAGTACTTC. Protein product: CASRSGGHSYEQYF.

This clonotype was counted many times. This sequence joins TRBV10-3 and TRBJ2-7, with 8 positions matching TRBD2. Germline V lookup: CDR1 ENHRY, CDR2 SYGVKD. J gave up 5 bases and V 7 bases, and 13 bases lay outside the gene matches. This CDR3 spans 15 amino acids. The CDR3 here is CAIMSGGRSPNEQYF. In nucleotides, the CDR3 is TGTGCCATCATGAGTGGCGGGAGGTCCCCTAACGAGCAGTACTTC.

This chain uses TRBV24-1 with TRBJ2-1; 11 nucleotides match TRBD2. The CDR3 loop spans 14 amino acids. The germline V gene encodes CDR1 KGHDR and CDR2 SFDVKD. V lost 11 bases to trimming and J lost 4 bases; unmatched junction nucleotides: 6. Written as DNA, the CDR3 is TGTGCCAGCGGGACTAGCGGACTGTACAATGAGCAGTTCTTC. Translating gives CASGTSGLYNEQFF.

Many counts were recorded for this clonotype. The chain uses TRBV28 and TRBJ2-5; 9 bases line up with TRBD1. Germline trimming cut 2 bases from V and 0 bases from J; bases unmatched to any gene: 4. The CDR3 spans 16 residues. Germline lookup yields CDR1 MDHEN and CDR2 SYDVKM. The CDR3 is CASSLGTGQYQETQYF. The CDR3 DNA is TGTGCCAGCAGTTTAGGGACAGGGCAGTACCAAGAGACCCAGTACTTC. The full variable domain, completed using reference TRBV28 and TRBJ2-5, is DVKVTQSSRYLVKRTGEKVFLECVQDMDHENMFWYRQDPGLGLRLIYFSYDVKMKEKGDIPEGYSVSREKKERFSLILESASTNQTSMYLCASSLGTGQYQETQYFGPGTRLLVL.

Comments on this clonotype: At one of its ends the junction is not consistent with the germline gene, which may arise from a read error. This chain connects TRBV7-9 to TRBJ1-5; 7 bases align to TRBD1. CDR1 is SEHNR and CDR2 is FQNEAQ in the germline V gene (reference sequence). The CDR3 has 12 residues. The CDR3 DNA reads TGTACCAGCAGCCAGGGGGATCAGCCCCAGCATTTT. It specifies CTSSQGDQPQHF.

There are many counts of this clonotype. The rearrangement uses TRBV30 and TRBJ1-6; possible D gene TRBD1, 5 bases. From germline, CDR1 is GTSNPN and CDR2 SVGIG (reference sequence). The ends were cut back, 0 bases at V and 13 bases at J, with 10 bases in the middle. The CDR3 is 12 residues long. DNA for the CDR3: TGTGCCTGGAGTGTTTCCGGGACCCCCCTCCACTTT. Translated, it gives CAWSVSGTPLHF.

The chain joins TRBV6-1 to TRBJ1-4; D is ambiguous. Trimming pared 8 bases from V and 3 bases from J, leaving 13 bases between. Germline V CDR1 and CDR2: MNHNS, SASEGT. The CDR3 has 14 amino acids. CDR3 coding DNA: TGTGCCAGCGGCCGCGGAGTCGCTAATGAAAAACTGTTTTTT. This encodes CASGRGVANEKLFF.

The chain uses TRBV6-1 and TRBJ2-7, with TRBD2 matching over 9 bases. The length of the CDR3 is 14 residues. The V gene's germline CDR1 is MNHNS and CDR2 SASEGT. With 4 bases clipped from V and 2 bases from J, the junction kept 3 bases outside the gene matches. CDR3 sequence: CASSGGGGAYEQYF. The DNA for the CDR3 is TGTGCCAGCAGTGGCGGGGGGGGGGCCTACGAGCAGTACTTC.

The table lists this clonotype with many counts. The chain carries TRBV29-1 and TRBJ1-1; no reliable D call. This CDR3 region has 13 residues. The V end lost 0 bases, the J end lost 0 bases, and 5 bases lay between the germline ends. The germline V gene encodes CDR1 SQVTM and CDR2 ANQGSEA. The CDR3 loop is CSVEEALNTEAFF. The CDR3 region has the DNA TGCAGCGTTGAAGAGGCACTGAACACTGAAGCTTTCTTT.

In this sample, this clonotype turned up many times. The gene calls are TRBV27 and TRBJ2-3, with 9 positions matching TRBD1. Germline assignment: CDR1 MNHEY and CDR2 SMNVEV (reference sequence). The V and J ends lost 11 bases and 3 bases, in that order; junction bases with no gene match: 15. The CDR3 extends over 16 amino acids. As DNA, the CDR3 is TGTGCCGCGGCTCCCGGGACAGGGAGCGGTACAGATACGCAGTATTTT. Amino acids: CAAAPGTGSGTDTQYF.

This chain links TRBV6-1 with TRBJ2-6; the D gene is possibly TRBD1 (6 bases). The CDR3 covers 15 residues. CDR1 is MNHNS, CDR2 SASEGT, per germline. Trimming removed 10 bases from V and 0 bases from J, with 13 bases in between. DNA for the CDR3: TGTGCCACCAGAGACAGGAGCTCTGGGGCCAACGTCCTGACTTTC. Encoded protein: CATRDRSSGANVLTF.

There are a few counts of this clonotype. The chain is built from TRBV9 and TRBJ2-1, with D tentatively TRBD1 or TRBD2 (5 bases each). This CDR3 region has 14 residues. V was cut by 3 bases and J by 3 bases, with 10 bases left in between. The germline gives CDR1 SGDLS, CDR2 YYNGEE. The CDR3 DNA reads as TGTGCCAGCAGCGCCGGGACGCTCTACAATGAGCAGTTCTTC. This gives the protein CASSAGTLYNEQFF.

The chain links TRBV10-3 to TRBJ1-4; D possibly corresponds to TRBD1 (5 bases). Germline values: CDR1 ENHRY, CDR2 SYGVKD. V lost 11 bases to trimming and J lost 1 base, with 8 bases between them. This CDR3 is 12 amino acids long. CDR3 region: CASQGTNEKLFF. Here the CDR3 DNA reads TGTGCCTCCCAGGGAACTAATGAAAAACTGTTTTTT.

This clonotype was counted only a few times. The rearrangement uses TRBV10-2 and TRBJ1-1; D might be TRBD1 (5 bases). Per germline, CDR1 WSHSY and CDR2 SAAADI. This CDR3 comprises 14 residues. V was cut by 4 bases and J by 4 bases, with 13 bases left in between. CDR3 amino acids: CASSAGGAGTEAFF. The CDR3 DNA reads TGCGCCAGCAGTGCCGGGGGAGCGGGCACTGAAGCTTTCTTT.

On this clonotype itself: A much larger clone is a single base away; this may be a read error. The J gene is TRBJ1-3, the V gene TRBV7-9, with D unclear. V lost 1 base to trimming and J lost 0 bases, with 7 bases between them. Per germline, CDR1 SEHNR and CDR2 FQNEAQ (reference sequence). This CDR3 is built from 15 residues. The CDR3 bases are TGTGCCAGCAGCTTAGTGGGGATCTCTGGAAACACCATATATTTT. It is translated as CASSLVGISGNTIYF.